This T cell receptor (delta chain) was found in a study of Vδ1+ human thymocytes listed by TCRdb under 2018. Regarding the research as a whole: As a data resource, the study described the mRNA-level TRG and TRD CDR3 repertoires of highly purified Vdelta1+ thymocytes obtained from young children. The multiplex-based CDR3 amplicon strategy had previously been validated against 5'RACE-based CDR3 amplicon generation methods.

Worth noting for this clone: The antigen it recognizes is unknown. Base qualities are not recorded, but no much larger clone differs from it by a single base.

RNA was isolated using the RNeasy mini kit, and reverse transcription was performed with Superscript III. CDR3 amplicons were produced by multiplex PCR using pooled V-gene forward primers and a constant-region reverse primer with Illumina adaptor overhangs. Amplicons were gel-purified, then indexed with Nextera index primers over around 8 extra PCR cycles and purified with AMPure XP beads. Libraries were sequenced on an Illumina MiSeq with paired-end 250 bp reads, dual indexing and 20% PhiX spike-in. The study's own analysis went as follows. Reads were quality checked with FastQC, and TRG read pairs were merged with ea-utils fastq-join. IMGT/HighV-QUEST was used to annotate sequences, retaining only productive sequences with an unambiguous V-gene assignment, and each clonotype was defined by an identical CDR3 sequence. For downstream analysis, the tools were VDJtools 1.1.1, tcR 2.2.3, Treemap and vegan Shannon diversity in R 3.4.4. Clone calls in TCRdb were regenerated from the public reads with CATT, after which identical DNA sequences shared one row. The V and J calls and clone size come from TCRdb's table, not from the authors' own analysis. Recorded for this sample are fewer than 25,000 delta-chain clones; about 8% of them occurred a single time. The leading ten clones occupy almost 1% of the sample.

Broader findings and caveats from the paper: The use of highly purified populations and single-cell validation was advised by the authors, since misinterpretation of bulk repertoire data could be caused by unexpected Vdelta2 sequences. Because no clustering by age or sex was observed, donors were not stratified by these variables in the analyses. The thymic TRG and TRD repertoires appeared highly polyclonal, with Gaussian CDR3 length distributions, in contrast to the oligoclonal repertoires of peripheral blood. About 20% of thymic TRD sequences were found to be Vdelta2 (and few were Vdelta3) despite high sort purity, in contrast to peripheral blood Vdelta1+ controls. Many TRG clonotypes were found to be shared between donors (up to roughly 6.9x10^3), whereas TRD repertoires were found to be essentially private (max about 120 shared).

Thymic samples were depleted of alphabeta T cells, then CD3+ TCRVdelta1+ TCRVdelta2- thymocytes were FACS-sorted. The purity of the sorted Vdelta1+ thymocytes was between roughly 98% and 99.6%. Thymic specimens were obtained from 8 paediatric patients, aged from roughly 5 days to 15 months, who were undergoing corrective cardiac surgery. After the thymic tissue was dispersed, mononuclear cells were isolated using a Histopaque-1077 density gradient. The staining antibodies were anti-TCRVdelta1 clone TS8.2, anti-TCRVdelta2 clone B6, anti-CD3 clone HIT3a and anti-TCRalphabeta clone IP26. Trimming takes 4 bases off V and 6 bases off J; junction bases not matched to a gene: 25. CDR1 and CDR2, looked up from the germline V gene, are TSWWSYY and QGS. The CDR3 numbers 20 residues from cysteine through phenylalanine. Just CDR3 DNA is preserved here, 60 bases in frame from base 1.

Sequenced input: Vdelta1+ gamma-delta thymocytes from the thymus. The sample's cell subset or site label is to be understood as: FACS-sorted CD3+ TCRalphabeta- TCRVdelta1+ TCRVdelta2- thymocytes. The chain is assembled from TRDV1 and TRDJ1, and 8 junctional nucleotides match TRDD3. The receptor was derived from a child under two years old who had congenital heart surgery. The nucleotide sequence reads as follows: TGTGCTCTTGGGGCCGAACGGCGTTCCCCAATGGTGGGGGATGCCTATAAACTCATCTTT. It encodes CALGAERRSPMVGDAYKLIF.